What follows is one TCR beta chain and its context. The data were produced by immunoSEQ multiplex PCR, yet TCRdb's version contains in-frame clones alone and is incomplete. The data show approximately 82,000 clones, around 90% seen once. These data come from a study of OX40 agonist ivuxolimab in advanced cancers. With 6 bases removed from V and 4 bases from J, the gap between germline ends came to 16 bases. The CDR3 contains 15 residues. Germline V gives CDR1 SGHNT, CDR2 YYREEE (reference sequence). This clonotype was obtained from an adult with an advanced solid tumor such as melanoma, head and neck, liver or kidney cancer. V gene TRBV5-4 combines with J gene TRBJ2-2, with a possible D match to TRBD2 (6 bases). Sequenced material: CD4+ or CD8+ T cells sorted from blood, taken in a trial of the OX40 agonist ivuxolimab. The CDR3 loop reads CASTLVGGTTGELFF. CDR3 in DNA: TGTGCCAGCACCCTCGTCGGCGGGACCACCGGGGAGCTGTTTTTT.